The entry below describes one TCR beta chain. The V gene end was trimmed by 5 bases and the J gene end by 1 base; junction bases not matched to a gene: 5. CDR3 length equals 15 residues. The germline CDR1 and CDR2 sequences are MNHEY and SMNVEV (reference sequence). It was the roughly 130-subject validation cohort, separate from the approximately 700-subject first cohort, to which the donors belonged. The method was immunoSEQ multiplex PCR; TCRdb's version includes in-frame clones alone and lacks a portion of them. The data contain 90,000 to 150,000 clones, 85% to 90% of them singletons. The data are from a study of cytomegalovirus exposure and HLA in healthy donors.

J is TRBJ2-7 and V is TRBV27, with 10 bases that match TRBD1. Sequenced input: PBMCs. This sequence originates from a woman younger than 35 in good health and CMV-seropositive. Here the CDR3 DNA reads TGTGCCAGCAGTCTCCGGACAGGGGGATCCTACGAGCAGTACTTC. This sequence encodes CASSLRTGGSYEQYF.